This is a list of T cell receptor beta chains from one sample in a study of metastatic and nonmetastatic thyroid tumors. TCRdb re-clonotyped the PCR reads through MiXCR. Among 15,000 to 25,000 clones listed, about a quarter were seen once. What was sequenced was blood. The receptor source for this set is a male donor with papillary thyroid cancer or a benign thyroid nodule (not recorded which). Some clones in this sample may be carry-over from other donors' samples. Both conserved end residues are part of each CDR3. The order of the fields is D gene, V gene, J gene, clone size, CDR3 protein, CDR3 DNA. The D gene is left open where the match is weak. Clone size is not always given. Where it is, it says once, few, many or a class for expanded clones.

d_call: NA; v_call: TRBV9; j_call: TRBJ2-3; clone_size: NA; cdr3_aa: CASSSSDLDTDTQYF; cdr3_nt: TGTGCCAGCAGCTCAAGCGACTTGGACACAGATACGCAGTATTTT
d_call: NA; v_call: TRBV6-1; j_call: TRBJ1-1; clone_size: few; cdr3_aa: CASGDYMNTEAFF; cdr3_nt: TGTGCCAGCGGAGATTACATGAACACTGAAGCTTTCTTT
d_call: NA; v_call: TRBV5-1; j_call: TRBJ1-1; clone_size: NA; cdr3_aa: CASSPWGDPEAFF; cdr3_nt: TGCGCCAGCAGCCCGTGGGGGGACCCTGAAGCTTTCTTT
d_call: NA; v_call: TRBV12-3/TRBV12-4; j_call: TRBJ2-3; clone_size: few; cdr3_aa: CASRLAMSDTQYF; cdr3_nt: TGTGCCAGCAGGCTAGCTATGTCAGATACGCAGTATTTT
d_call: NA; v_call: TRBV28; j_call: TRBJ2-7; clone_size: few; cdr3_aa: CASSSDGRYEQYF; cdr3_nt: TGTGCCAGCAGCTCTGACGGGCGCTACGAGCAGTACTTC
d_call: NA; v_call: TRBV18; j_call: TRBJ2-1; clone_size: NA; cdr3_aa: CASSPLVSGAGSYNEQFF; cdr3_nt: TGTGCCAGCTCACCGTTGGTGTCGGGTGCAGGGAGCTACAATGAGCAGTTCTTC
d_call: NA; v_call: TRBV6-4; j_call: TRBJ2-2; clone_size: NA; cdr3_aa: CVCSDKLGTGELFF; cdr3_nt: TGTGTCTGCAGTGATAAGCTGGGCACCGGGGAGCTGTTTTTT
d_call: TRBD2; v_call: TRBV5-1; j_call: TRBJ2-3; clone_size: NA; cdr3_aa: CASSLWGLAGTDTQYF; cdr3_nt: TGCGCCAGCAGCTTGTGGGGACTAGCGGGAACAGATACGCAGTATTTT
d_call: NA; v_call: TRBV6-1; j_call: TRBJ1-4; clone_size: many; cdr3_aa: CASSEGGRNEKLFF; cdr3_nt: TGTGCCAGCAGTGAGGGGGGCAGGAATGAAAAACTGTTTTTT
d_call: TRBD2; v_call: TRBV20-1; j_call: TRBJ2-7; clone_size: NA; cdr3_aa: CSAREGSGRYEQYF; cdr3_nt: TGCAGTGCTAGAGAGGGTAGCGGGAGATACGAGCAGTACTTC
d_call: NA; v_call: TRBV6-1; j_call: TRBJ2-7; clone_size: medium-sized; cdr3_aa: CASSEMVGPAHEQYF; cdr3_nt: TGTGCCAGCAGTGAAATGGTAGGTCCGGCCCACGAGCAGTACTTC
d_call: NA; v_call: TRBV2; j_call: TRBJ2-7; clone_size: NA; cdr3_aa: CASRRVGWGDYEQYF; cdr3_nt: TGTGCCAGCAGGAGGGTGGGATGGGGAGACTACGAGCAGTACTTC
d_call: TRBD1; v_call: TRBV24-1; j_call: TRBJ1-5; clone_size: medium-sized; cdr3_aa: CATSDSDRGGFEPQHF; cdr3_nt: TGTGCCACCAGTGACTCGGACAGGGGAGGTTTCGAGCCCCAGCATTTT
d_call: NA; v_call: TRBV30; j_call: TRBJ1-3; clone_size: medium-sized; cdr3_aa: CAWSVLQSGNTIYF; cdr3_nt: TGTGCCTGGAGTGTACTTCAGAGCGGAAACACCATATATTTT
d_call: TRBD1; v_call: TRBV6-1; j_call: TRBJ1-1; clone_size: few; cdr3_aa: CASINTPGQGTEAFF; cdr3_nt: TGTGCCAGCATTAACACTCCGGGACAGGGTACTGAAGCTTTCTTT
d_call: NA; v_call: TRBV2; j_call: TRBJ2-7; clone_size: NA; cdr3_aa: CASSFDSIAYEQYF; cdr3_nt: TGTGCCAGCAGTTTTGACAGCATCGCCTACGAGCAGTACTTC
d_call: NA; v_call: TRBV6-2/TRBV6-3; j_call: TRBJ1-6; clone_size: few; cdr3_aa: CASSWGEQGSALHF; cdr3_nt: TGTGCCAGCAGTTGGGGCGAACAGGGTTCCGCCCTCCACTTT
d_call: TRBD1; v_call: TRBV19; j_call: TRBJ1-2; clone_size: medium-sized; cdr3_aa: CASSSGTGIFGYTF; cdr3_nt: TGTGCCAGTAGTTCCGGGACAGGGATCTTTGGCTACACCTTC
d_call: NA; v_call: TRBV28; j_call: TRBJ1-6; clone_size: medium-sized; cdr3_aa: CASGSLSPLHF; cdr3_nt: TGTGCCAGCGGTTCTTTATCACCCCTCCACTTT
d_call: NA; v_call: TRBV3-1; j_call: TRBJ2-7; clone_size: NA; cdr3_aa: CASRVTYEQYF; cdr3_nt: TGTGCCAGCAGGGTGACCTACGAGCAGTACTTC
d_call: NA; v_call: TRBV18; j_call: TRBJ1-5; clone_size: once; cdr3_aa: CVSSPDRSNQPQHF; cdr3_nt: TGTGTCAGCTCGCCAGACAGAAGCAATCAGCCCCAGCATTTT
d_call: NA; v_call: TRBV6-1; j_call: TRBJ2-7; clone_size: medium-sized; cdr3_aa: CASSTTVSRYEQYF; cdr3_nt: TGTGCCAGCAGCACCACGGTGTCGAGATACGAGCAGTACTTC
d_call: NA; v_call: TRBV27; j_call: TRBJ1-2; clone_size: few; cdr3_aa: CASSQEGNYGYTF; cdr3_nt: TGTGCCAGCAGCCAGGAGGGTAACTATGGCTACACCTTC